The 23 T cell receptor beta chains given below trace back to one sample, sequenced in a study of prognosis after radiotherapy for stage I lung cancer. With two-round multiplex PCR, TCR beta CDR3 sequences were amplified from genomic DNA. Primers (each specific to one TRBV or TRBJ gene) were used in first-round PCR. TCRdb re-called the multiplex PCR reads through MiXCR, storing one row per CDR3 protein. Found here are 30,000 or so distinct CDR3 sequences, 35% to 45% of them singletons; the top ten hold roughly 14%. The specimen comprised PBMCs, sampled before or after stereotactic body radiation therapy (not recorded which). These receptors came from a donor over 45 with non-small cell lung cancer.

The chain has TRBV4-1 and TRBJ2-3; D could derive from TRBD1 or TRBD2 (5 bases each). In germline, CDR1 is MGHRA, CDR2 YSYEKL. There are 14 residues in the CDR3. V lost 3 bases, J lost 6 bases, and 13 bases lay in between. CDR3 sequence reads: CASSHSKGRDTQYF. Written as DNA, the CDR3 is TGCGCCAGCAGCCACAGCAAGGGACGGGATACGCAGTATTTT.

The table lists this clonotype with many counts. J is TRBJ2-3 and V is TRBV20-1, with 14 positions matching TRBD2. The CDR3 is 15 residues long. J lost 5 bases, V lost 6 bases, and 7 bases had no gene match. Germline loops: CDR1 DFQATT, CDR2 SNEGSKA (reference sequence). The CDR3 DNA reads as TGCAGTGCCCGAGGGACTAGCGGGGGCAGAGATACGCAGTATTTT. As protein: CSARGTSGGRDTQYF.

A word on this clonotype: At one end, the junction sequence differs from germline, possibly due to a read error. This chain uses TRBV12-3 or TRBV12-4 with TRBJ2-2; no clear D. The CDR3 is made up of 13 amino acids. The CDR3 loop is CAISLFSTGELFF. The DNA of the CDR3 is TGCGCCATCAGTTTATTCAGCACCGGGGAGCTGTTTTTT.

CDR3 sequence reads: CASSIEVTGVSQPQHF. In DNA, the CDR3 is TGTGCCAGTAGTATAGAGGTGACAGGGGTTAGTCAGCCCCAGCATTTT. This chain links TRBV19 with TRBJ1-5; 8 positions agree with TRBD1. V shed 0 bases and J 6 bases; nucleotides not matched to a gene: 7. Germline CDR1 is LNHDA and CDR2 is SQIVND (reference sequence). The CDR3 loop spans 16 amino acids.

This clonotype was recorded many times. This rearrangement joins TRBV9 to TRBJ2-3, with 8 bases aligning to TRBD2. The V gene's germline CDR1 is SGDLS and CDR2 YYNGEE. J gave up 0 bases and V 2 bases, and 2 bases lay outside the gene matches. This CDR3 has 15 amino acids. CDR3 sequence (DNA): TGTGCCAGCAGCGTGGGCGGGAGGAGCACAGATACGCAGTATTTT. This encodes CASSVGGRSTDTQYF.

The V call is TRBV14, the J call TRBJ2-5; a weak D match, TRBD1 (7 bases). CDR3 length: 14 residues. The germline V and J ends were trimmed by 4 bases and 5 bases, with 14 bases remaining between them. The germline V gene encodes CDR1 SGHDN and CDR2 FVKESK. The CDR3 DNA sequence: TGTGCCAGCAGCCCAGGGGGGAGTATTGAGACCCAGTACTTC. It translates to CASSPGGSIETQYF.

Notes on this clonotype: A read error is the likely source, as a far larger clone sits one nucleotide away. This chain uses TRBV6-4 with TRBJ2-5; TRBD2 might be the D (7 bases). CDR3 length equals 17 residues. The germline V gene has CDR1 MRHNA and CDR2 SNTAGT. V was pared by 5 bases and J by 0 bases, with 19 bases between. CDR3 protein: CASSSTCRGAYQETQYF. The CDR3, as DNA: TGTGCCAGCAGTTCGACCTGTCGGGGGGCGTACCAAGAGACCCAGTACTTC.

This clonotype was counted many times. This chain connects TRBV6-9 to TRBJ1-4, with TRBD1 matching over 10 bases. This CDR3 is built from 16 residues. Unmatched junction bases numbered 6, after V lost 3 bases and J lost 5 bases. CDR1 is MNHGY, CDR2 SVAAGI, per germline. CDR3 in amino acids: CASSYGTGAPNEKLFF. In DNA form, the CDR3 reads TGTGCCAGCAGTTACGGGACAGGGGCACCGAATGAAAAACTGTTTTTT.

This clonotype was counted many times. The V gene is TRBV18, the J gene TRBJ1-5; possible D gene TRBD1, 6 bases. Deletions cut 3 bases from V and 4 bases from J, with 7 bases between. Germline CDR1 reads KGHSH; CDR2 reads LQKENI. The CDR3 is made up of 13 amino acids. The CDR3, as DNA: TGTGCCAGCTCACCGGGACATAATCAGCCCCAGCATTTT. Translated, it gives CASSPGHNQPQHF.

This clonotype was found many times. This sequence joins TRBV12-3 or TRBV12-4 and TRBJ1-1; D not certain. The CDR3 has 14 residues. V lost 1 base and J lost 2, with 8 bases in between. The CDR3 sequence is CASSLVQANTEAFF. Written as DNA, the CDR3 is TGTGCCAGCAGTTTAGTTCAGGCAAACACTGAAGCTTTCTTT.

This clonotype was recorded at least ten times. The chain links TRBV14 to TRBJ2-1; D not certain. The CDR3 contains 16 residues. The ends were cut back, 4 bases at V and 5 bases at J, with 18 bases in the middle. CDR1 is SGHDN and CDR2 is FVKESK in the germline V gene. CDR3 amino acids: CASSPEDPLRDNEQFF. CDR3 coding DNA: TGTGCCAGCAGCCCCGAGGACCCACTAAGGGACAATGAGCAGTTCTTC.

The rearrangement uses TRBV15 and TRBJ1-3; D remains unclear. The CDR3 covers 15 residues. Trimming left V 5 bases short and J 4 bases short, with 15 bases between. Germline V gene sequence: CDR1 LNHNV, CDR2 YYDKDF (reference sequence). The CDR3: CATSDLGVSGNTIYF. CDR3 coding DNA: TGTGCCACCAGCGACCTTGGGGTCAGCGGAAACACCATATATTTT.

This clonotype was recorded only once. The V gene is TRBV20-1, the J gene TRBJ2-7, with D maybe TRBD2 (5 bases). CDR3 length: 17 amino acids. The germline V and J ends were trimmed by 1 base and 8 bases, with 27 bases remaining between them. Germline CDR1 reads DFQATT; CDR2 reads SNEGSKA (reference sequence). The CDR3 DNA follows: TGCAGTGCTAGAGGGCCTCGTTCCGCGCGGGTGGCTGGGAAGCAGTACTTC. This sequence encodes CSARGPRSARVAGKQYF.

On this clonotype itself: This likely came from a read error, as a far larger clone is one base away. V usage is TRBV6-4 and J usage is TRBJ2-3, with 10 nucleotides matching TRBD2. V trimming: 5 bases; J trimming: 1 base; junction bases outside the gene matches: 6. CDR3 length: 16 residues. Germline CDR1 is MRHNA and CDR2 is SNTAGT. Written as DNA, the CDR3 is TGTGCCAGCAGTTTATCTAGCGGGAGAGGCACAGATACGCAGTATTTT. Its translation: CASSLSSGRGTDTQYF.

Worth noting for this clonotype: No conserved phenylalanine or tryptophan ends this CDR3, so it is likely a read error. The chain is built from TRBV6-1 and TRBJ2-7; D perhaps matches TRBD2 (6 bases). Trimming pared 6 bases from V and 3 bases from J, leaving 21 bases between. The germline gives CDR1 MNHNS, CDR2 SASEGT. The CDR3 runs 16 residues. This CDR3 is CASSDSHRLDFYEQYL. As DNA, the CDR3 is TGTGCCAGCAGCGATTCCCATCGACTAGACTTCTACGAGCAGTACCTC.

The chain couples TRBV5-1 to TRBJ2-1; 7 nucleotides line up with TRBD1. The CDR3 runs 14 residues. J lost 8 bases, V lost 4 bases, and 9 bases had no gene match. CDR1 is SGHRS, CDR2 YFSETQ, per germline. CDR3 sequence: CASSPQGYRDEQFF. CDR3 sequence (DNA): TGCGCCAGCAGCCCACAGGGGTACAGGGATGAGCAGTTCTTC.

This clonotype was detected ten times or more. The gene calls are TRBV2 and TRBJ1-2, with 10 positions matching TRBD1. Germline assignment: CDR1 SNHLY and CDR2 FYNNEI. V shed 5 bases, J shed 6 bases, and the junction held 9 bases outside the gene matches. The CDR3 is made up of 15 amino acids. The CDR3 coding sequence is TGTGCCAGCAGTCGGGACAGGGGCGAGGAGGATGGCTACACCTTC. Residues: CASSRDRGEEDGYTF.

Turning to this clonotype: A much bigger clone sits one base away, suggesting this may be a read error. The chain has TRBV7-9 and TRBJ1-1, with no clear D. This CDR3 contains 16 residues. V lost 5 bases and J lost 0, with 16 bases in between. The germline gives CDR1 SEHNR, CDR2 FQNEAQ (reference sequence). CDR3 nucleotide sequence: TGTGCCAGCAGCCCCGCCGCCGTGGAGGTGAACACTGAAGCTTTCTTT. Amino acids: CASSPAAVEVNTEAFF.

This clonotype was counted between two and nine times. The V call is TRBV2, the J call TRBJ2-2; 7 bases align to TRBD2. V lost 7 bases to trimming and J lost 1 base; unmatched junction nucleotides: 9. CDR1 is SNHLY, CDR2 FYNNEI, per germline. This CDR3 is 16 amino acids long. The chain's CDR3 is CASNRAGTVNTGELFF. CDR3 nucleotide sequence: TGTGCCAGCAATAGAGCGGGAACAGTGAACACCGGGGAGCTGTTTTTT.

The rearrangement joins TRBV6-2 or TRBV6-3 to TRBJ2-7; D not resolved. CDR1 and CDR2 (germline): MNHEY, SVGEGT. The CDR3 length is 15 residues. V gave up 7 bases and J gave up 0 bases, with 16 bases separating them. The CDR3 DNA is TGTGCCAGCATTGAATCCCAGGCGAACTCCTACGAGCAGTACTTC. Translating gives CASIESQANSYEQYF.

This chain links TRBV20-1 with TRBJ2-3; 8 bases line up with TRBD2. CDR3 size: 16 residues. CDR1 is DFQATT and CDR2 is SNEGSKA in the germline V gene (reference sequence). The ends lost 4 bases at V and 6 bases at J; junction bases unmatched: 15. The CDR3 region has the DNA TGCAGTGCTATAGACTTCTTCTCGGGAGGGGGGGATACGCAGTATTTT. Protein product: CSAIDFFSGGGDTQYF.

The rearrangement uses TRBV5-1 and TRBJ1-5; D ambiguous. The germline V gene encodes CDR1 SGHRS and CDR2 YFSETQ. CDR3 length: 16 amino acids. V gave up 0 bases and J gave up 2 bases, with 12 bases separating them. The DNA of the CDR3 is TGCGCCAGCAGCTTGGGCCCCGTTGGCTGCAATCAGCCCCAGCATTTT. Its translation: CASSLGPVGCNQPQHF.

This clonotype was observed at least ten times. The CDR3 coding sequence is TGTGCCAGCAGCTTCTTAGGAGGGGAGCAGTACTTC. This codes for CASSFLGGEQYF. J is TRBJ2-7 and V is TRBV5-6, with D possibly TRBD2 on 6 matching bases. Trimming took off 2 bases at V and 7 bases at J, with 10 bases between the two ends. CDR1 is SGHDT, CDR2 YYEEEE, per germline. The CDR3 covers 12 residues.